Following are 30 T cell receptor beta chains from one sample sequenced in a study of shared clonotypes between healthy human individuals. The table came from immunoSEQ multiplex PCR; TCRdb's copy has only in-frame clones and leaves some out. Of about 470,000 clones listed, roughly 83% are singletons. What was sequenced was PBMCs. The source of these receptors is a woman aged 35 to 49 in good health. Some clones in this sample may be carry-over from other donors' samples.

The CDR3 region is CASSQDLGTDTQYF. The CDR3 DNA reads as TGTGCCAGCAGCCAAGATCTCGGAACAGATACGCAGTATTTT. The chain employs TRBV14 and TRBJ2-3; D is unresolved. CDR3 length: 14 amino acids. V was pared by 0 bases and J by 3 bases, with 7 bases between. CDR1 is SGHDN and CDR2 is FVKESK in the germline V gene.

The J gene is TRBJ2-5, the V gene TRBV18; D gene unclear. CDR3 length equals 13 residues. CDR1 is KGHSH and CDR2 is LQKENI in the germline V gene. V gave up 10 bases and J gave up 5 bases, with 17 bases separating them. The CDR3 DNA reads TGTGCCACCGGTCCCTCGGCAGTGGAGACCCAGTACTTC. Encoded protein: CATGPSAVETQYF.

This clone came up a few times. J is TRBJ1-2 and V is TRBV25-1; D unclear. Trimming removed 5 bases at V and 0 bases at J, with 7 bases between. CDR3 length: 13 amino acids. CDR1 and CDR2 (germline): MGHDK, SYGVNS. CDR3 residues: CASSTRANYGYTF. Here the CDR3 DNA reads TGTGCCAGCAGTACGAGAGCTAACTATGGCTACACCTTC.

The chain employs TRBV7-2 and TRBJ1-5; the D is unclear. CDR3 size: 14 residues. Germline assignment: CDR1 SGHTA and CDR2 FQGNSA. The V end lost 4 bases, the J end lost 7 bases, and 14 bases lay between the germline ends. DNA for the CDR3: TGTGCCAGCAGCTCGACTAACGGCCGGCAGCCCCAGCATTTT. Its protein is CASSSTNGRQPQHF.

V is TRBV7-9 and J is TRBJ1-2; D is possibly TRBD1 (5 bases). The CDR3 extends over 13 amino acids. CDR1 and CDR2 (germline): SEHNR, FQNEAQ (reference sequence). V dropped 1 base and J dropped 14 bases, with 17 bases sitting between them. The CDR3 DNA sequence: TGTGCCAGCAGCTTAGGAGGCGGGCAGGGTGAAACCTTC. Amino acids: CASSLGGGQGETF.

The chain recombines TRBV11-2 with TRBJ2-7, with D perhaps TRBD2 (5 bases). This CDR3 spans 17 amino acids. Trimming stripped 5 bases from V and 0 bases from J, with 20 bases between. CDR1 SGHAT and CDR2 FQNNGV come from the germline V gene. CDR3 coding DNA: TGTGCCAGCAGCCCCCCCTGGGGAGCGCCAGCCTCCTACGAGCAGTACTTC. It codes for CASSPPWGAPASYEQYF.

The DNA of the CDR3 is TGTGCCAGCAGCTTGGCCCGGAACAGGGGAGGGGAGACCCAGTACTTC. Its protein product is CASSLARNRGGETQYF. This chain uses TRBV5-4 with TRBJ2-5; D assignment may be TRBD1 or TRBD2 (7 bases each). The CDR3 covers 16 residues. Germline V CDR1 and CDR2: SGHNT, YYREEE (reference sequence). Trimming took off 0 bases at V and 5 bases at J, with 17 bases between the two ends.

This rearrangement joins TRBV6-1 to TRBJ2-2; D call uncertain. The CDR3 loop spans 15 amino acids. Trimming stripped 8 bases from V and 0 bases from J, with 13 bases between. The germline V gene has CDR1 MNHNS and CDR2 SASEGT. As DNA, the CDR3 is TGTGCCAGCCAAAACTTAGACACGAACACCGGGGAGCTGTTTTTT. Translation gives CASQNLDTNTGELFF.

J is TRBJ1-5 and V is TRBV19; tentatively, D is TRBD1 (5 bases). Trimming removed 8 bases from V and 3 bases from J, with 14 bases in between. CDR3 length equals 14 residues. Germline V gene data show CDR1 as LNHDA and CDR2 as SQIVND (reference sequence). CDR3 in amino acids: CASARDRNNQPQHF. CDR3 in DNA: TGTGCCAGTGCCCGGGACCGAAACAATCAGCCCCAGCATTTT.

This clone appeared once. The rearrangement links TRBV10-1 to TRBJ2-2; the D gene is possibly TRBD2 (5 bases). Trimming removed 3 bases at V and 4 bases at J, with 12 bases between. CDR1 is WNHNN, CDR2 SYGVQD, per germline (reference sequence). The CDR3 spans 15 residues. DNA of the CDR3: TGCGCCAGCAGTGATAGTCCCGCGGGCACCGGGGAGCTGTTTTTT. This codes for CASSDSPAGTGELFF.

The gene calls are TRBV6-1 and TRBJ2-7; TRBD2 agrees at 9 bases. The CDR3 has 13 amino acids. Germline V gene sequence: CDR1 MNHNS, CDR2 SASEGT. V lost 3 bases and J lost 5; bases outside the gene matches: 2. CDR3 sequence (DNA): TGTGCCAGCAGTGAGCGGACTAGCGACGAGCAGTACTTC. Protein: CASSERTSDEQYF.

This clone was counted only a few times. The V gene is TRBV29-1, the J gene TRBJ2-2; the match to TRBD1 covers 9 bases. In germline, CDR1 is SQVTM, CDR2 ANQGSEA. The ends lost 4 bases at V and 4 bases at J; junction bases unmatched: 4. The CDR3 spans 14 residues. Here the CDR3 DNA reads TGCAGCGTTGGGACAGGGGTGGCCACCGGGGAGCTGTTTTTT. It yields the protein CSVGTGVATGELFF.

The rearrangement joins TRBV7-3 to TRBJ1-1; TRBD1 matches 7 bases. The CDR3 covers 15 residues. Germline V CDR1 and CDR2: SGHTA, FQGTGA. V lost 0 bases to trimming and J lost 1 base; unmatched junction nucleotides: 2. The CDR3 region is CASSLTDRPNTEAFF. As DNA, the CDR3 is TGTGCCAGCAGCTTAACGGACAGGCCGAACACTGAAGCTTTCTTT. Full variable domain (rest looked up from reference TRBV7-3 and TRBJ1-1): GAGVSQTPSNKVTEKGKYVELRCDPISGHTALYWYRQSLGQGPEFLIYFQGTGAADDSGLPNDRFFAVRPEGSVSTLKIQRTERGDSAVYLCASSLTDRPNTEAFFGQGTRLTVV.

V is TRBV27 and J is TRBJ2-7; 12 bases map to TRBD2. The CDR3 contains 14 residues. Germline V gives CDR1 MNHEY, CDR2 SMNVEV (reference sequence). V trimming: 3 bases; J trimming: 4 bases; junction bases outside the gene matches: 1. This chain's CDR3 is CASSFTSGRYEQYF. Written as DNA, the CDR3 is TGTGCCAGCAGTTTCACTAGCGGGAGGTACGAGCAGTACTTC.

About this clone: Compared with germline, one end of the junction differs, possibly owing to a read error. This chain uses TRBV4-1 with TRBJ1-5; perhaps TRBD1 as D (5 bases). The CDR3 covers 16 residues. Germline CDR1 is MGHRA and CDR2 is YSYEKL. This CDR3 reads CASSEEGGWGNQPQHF. The CDR3 region has the DNA TGCGCCAGCAGCGAAGAAGGAGGATGGGGGAATCAGCCCCAGCATTTT.

This clone occurred many times. The chain uses TRBV7-8 and TRBJ1-2; D not resolved. Looked up from germline, CDR1 is SGHVS and CDR2 is FQNEAQ. Trimming removed 5 bases from V and 0 bases from J, with 13 bases in between. The CDR3 extends over 15 amino acids. This CDR3 is CASSPSLAANYGYTF. CDR3 in DNA: TGTGCCAGCAGCCCCTCGTTAGCCGCTAACTATGGCTACACCTTC. The complete variable domain, with remaining parts taken from reference TRBV7-8 and TRBJ1-2, reads GAGVSQSPRYKVAKRGQDVALRCDPISGHVSLFWYQQALGQGPEFLTYFQNEAQLDKSGLPSDRFFAERPEGSVSTLKIQRTQQEDSAVYLCASSPSLAANYGYTFGSGTRLTVV.

Many counts were recorded for this clone. The rearrangement uses TRBV4-2 and TRBJ1-4, with unresolved D. The germline V gene encodes CDR1 LGHNA and CDR2 YNFKEQ. The CDR3 runs to 17 residues. The germline V and J ends were trimmed by 1 base and 0 bases, with 12 bases remaining between them. As DNA, the CDR3 is TGTGCCAGCAGCCAAGCTAGTACGCTCTCAACTAATGAAAAACTGTTTTTT. This sequence encodes CASSQASTLSTNEKLFF.

V is TRBV11-2 and J is TRBJ1-1; D possibly corresponds to TRBD1 (6 bases). V shed 8 bases and J shed 5 bases, with 15 bases lying between them. This CDR3 has 13 amino acids. CDR1 SGHAT and CDR2 FQNNGV come from the germline V gene. CDR3 in DNA: TGTGCCAGCGGACAGCCGGGAGGGACTGAAGCTTTCTTT. This codes for CASGQPGGTEAFF.

The chain uses TRBV5-1 and TRBJ2-7; TRBD1 is a possible D gene (6 bases). Between the trimmed V and J ends, which lost 6 bases and 5 bases, there was a span of 21 bases. The CDR3 covers 15 residues. CDR1 SGHRS and CDR2 YFSETQ come from the germline V gene. The CDR3 loop reads CASNPIRGIGNEQYF. CDR3 nucleotide sequence: TGCGCCAGCAACCCGATAAGGGGGATCGGGAACGAGCAGTACTTC.

This clone was picked up many times. The rearrangement links TRBV6-1 to TRBJ2-3, with TRBD2 matching 12 bases. With V trimmed by 4 bases and J by 4 bases, 0 bases remained unmatched. Per the germline V gene, CDR1 is MNHNS and CDR2 is SASEGT. The CDR3 consists of 14 residues. The CDR3: CASSGLAGADTQYF. CDR3 DNA: TGTGCCAGCAGTGGACTAGCGGGAGCAGATACGCAGTATTTT.

J is TRBJ2-1 and V is TRBV7-8; D is possibly TRBD2 (6 bases). Trimming pared 3 bases from V and 12 bases from J, leaving 15 bases between. The CDR3 has 13 residues. CDR1 is SGHVS and CDR2 is FQNEAQ in the germline V gene. The CDR3 here is CASSLIGGMGQFF. As DNA, the CDR3 is TGTGCCAGCAGCTTGATTGGCGGGATGGGGCAGTTCTTC.

This chain joins TRBV6-6 and TRBJ1-2; D is unresolved. V lost 6 bases and J 8 bases, leaving 13 bases between the germline ends. Per the germline V gene, CDR1 is MNHNY and CDR2 is SVGAGI (reference sequence). The CDR3 covers 12 residues. CDR3 in amino acids: CASSLETEGYTF. CDR3 DNA: TGTGCCAGCAGCCTCGAAACGGAAGGCTACACCTTC.

The sample holds many counts of this clone. The genes are TRBV5-1 and TRBJ2-2; 7 nucleotides align to TRBD1. The CDR3 contains 15 residues. Germline V lookup: CDR1 SGHRS, CDR2 YFSETQ. The J segment lost 6 bases and the V segment lost 4 bases, leaving 9 bases of the junction unmatched. In nucleotides, the CDR3 is TGCGCCAGCAGCCCAGGTCGTACAGGGGCCGGGGAGCTGTTTTTT. Amino acids: CASSPGRTGAGELFF.

The genes are TRBV28 and TRBJ1-2; D ambiguous. With 5 bases removed from V and 7 bases from J, the gap between germline ends came to 14 bases. The CDR3 runs to 13 residues. Germline CDR1 and CDR2: MDHEN and SYDVKM. CDR3 in amino acids: CASSIRALGGYTF. CDR3 DNA: TGTGCCAGCAGTATCCGGGCCCTGGGTGGCTACACCTTC.

The gene calls are TRBV11-2 and TRBJ1-3, with D possibly TRBD1 on 5 matching bases. Trimming removed 1 base from V and 2 bases from J, with 6 bases in between. The CDR3 has 14 residues. CDR1 and CDR2 (germline): SGHAT, FQNNGV. The CDR3 region has the DNA TGTGCCAGCAGCTTAGTGGGGGCTGGAAACACCATATATTTT. This translates into CASSLVGAGNTIYF. The full variable domain, in which reference TRBV11-2 and TRBJ1-3 provide the parts outside the CDR3, is EAGVAQSPRYKIIEKRQSVAFWCNPISGHATLYWYQQILGQGPKLLIQFQNNGVVDDSQLPKDRFSAERLKGVDSTLKIQPAKLEDSAVYLCASSLVGAGNTIYFGEGSWLTVV.

This clone has just a few counts. The chain carries TRBV11-2 and TRBJ2-7; TRBD2 agrees at 7 bases. Germline CDR1 and CDR2: SGHAT and FQNNGV. This CDR3 spans 16 amino acids. With 1 base clipped from V and 1 base from J, the junction kept 7 bases outside the gene matches. The CDR3 loop reads CASSLGVTGGSYEQYF. The DNA for the CDR3 is TGTGCCAGCAGCTTAGGGGTCACCGGGGGGTCCTACGAGCAGTACTTC.

The chain employs TRBV7-9 and TRBJ2-1; TRBD1 is a possible D gene (6 bases). The CDR3 loop spans 15 amino acids. V was shortened by 1 base and J by 2 bases, with 9 bases between the two germline ends. Germline assignment: CDR1 SEHNR and CDR2 FQNEAQ (reference sequence). CDR3 coding DNA: TGTGCCAGCAGCTTAGTCGGGACACCCTACAATGAGCAGTTCTTC. Its protein product is CASSLVGTPYNEQFF.

This clone showed up many times. This chain uses TRBV4-1 with TRBJ2-3; 8 nucleotides align to TRBD2. The CDR3 has 17 amino acids. The V segment lost 4 bases and the J segment 4 bases; nucleotides outside the gene matches: 13. The germline V gene encodes CDR1 MGHRA and CDR2 YSYEKL. CDR3 nucleotide sequence: TGCGCCAGCAGCCCTCGATTCGGGGGGGGCCCGGCAGATACGCAGTATTTT. Its translation is CASSPRFGGGPADTQYF.

The chain links TRBV9 to TRBJ2-2, with 12 bases matching TRBD2. V was clipped by 4 bases and J by 6 bases; unmatched bases: 4. CDR1 is SGDLS, CDR2 YYNGEE, per germline. The CDR3 is 15 amino acids. CDR3 amino acids: CASSRLAGGPGELFF. CDR3 DNA: TGTGCCAGCAGCCGGCTAGCGGGAGGGCCCGGGGAGCTGTTTTTT.

The gene calls are TRBV27 and TRBJ1-2; TRBD1 matches 9 bases. CDR1 is MNHEY, CDR2 SMNVEV, per germline (reference sequence). The CDR3 sequence is 12 residues long. V trimming: 5 bases; J trimming: 14 bases; junction bases outside the gene matches: 9. The CDR3 reads CASSRGNRGLTF. CDR3 nucleotides: TGTGCCAGCAGTAGGGGGAACAGGGGGCTAACCTTC.